This T cell receptor beta chain was found in a study of cytomegalovirus exposure and HLA in healthy donors. Turning to the study itself: There were 350 to 400 genotyped donors. Of these, roughly 80% fell in the genetic ancestry cluster associated with self-reported Caucasian donors. Study-wide results and limits: DRB1 had the most TCR associations and HLA-C the fewest, a later analysis found, with rates varying by HLA locus. For TCR beta chains, V- and J-gene trimming was later linked to a missense DCLRE1C variant. Rare sequences made up most TCRs, while some public TCRs were found in many donors.

This clone was counted a single time. The antigen remains undetermined. It was with 60 Vbeta and 13 Jbeta primers that the PCR ran. The protocol was immunoSEQ multiplex PCR, while the TCRdb copy is restricted to in-frame clones and leaves out a portion. This table has about 160,000 clones, around 78% appearing once. The CDR3 is 15 residues long. Trimming stripped 5 bases from V and 0 bases from J, with 13 bases between. Germline lookup yields CDR1 MNHEY and CDR2 SMNVEV (reference sequence). V usage is TRBV27 and J usage is TRBJ1-1; D is uncertain. This clonotype was sampled from a man aged 40-55 years in good health and CMV-seronegative. The sequenced sample was PBMCs. The CDR3 here is CASSRDAAMNTEAFF. The CDR3 DNA reads as TGTGCCAGCAGTCGCGATGCCGCCATGAACACTGAAGCTTTCTTT.